The next 23 T cell receptor beta chains were all read from a single sample in a study of T cells in women clearing cervical HPV infection (dated by TCRdb to the late 2010s). Library preparation employed the immunoSEQ multiplex PCR assay. TCRdb retrieved this table from immuneACCESS and kept in-frame rearrangements only. Not all clones are present; in checked studies, unresolved V genes account for under half, and no reason is known for the remainder. This sample's table carries about 14,000 clones. The ten top clones hold 6% to 9% of the sample. Sequenced material: blood buffy coat. The source of these receptors is a woman between 18 and 70 years old with a cervical HPV16 infection that either progressed to CIN3+ or cleared (not recorded which).

Regarding this clone: From the germline J gene comes the end of the CDR3, since the read stops 3 residues before it. The chain couples TRBV6-2 or TRBV6-3 to TRBJ1-2; 10 positions match TRBD1. The CDR3 length is 15 residues. Germline V gene sequence: CDR1 MNHEY, CDR2 SVGEGT. The CDR3 DNA, read in part, is TGTGCCAGCAGTGACAGGGGGCGCCGCACAGATACC. It yields the protein CASSDRGRRTDT. The CDR3 as a whole reads CASSDRGRRTDTYTF.

About this clone itself: The read falls 3 residues short of the CDR3 end, and the missing part is taken from the germline J gene. The gene calls are TRBV10-3 and TRBJ1-2, with D possibly being TRBD1 (5 bases). V was clipped by 7 bases and J by 4 bases, with 7 bases between them. Looked up from germline, CDR1 is ENHRY and CDR2 is SYGVKD. The CDR3 loop spans 11 amino acids. CDR3 DNA, as far as it was read: TGTGCCATCAACGGGGGCTATGGC. Protein sequence: CAINGGYG. The CDR3 reads in full as CAINGGYGYTF.

Notes on this clone: The read finishes 3 residues shy of the CDR3 end, and the germline J gene is used to complete it. The chain recombines TRBV19 with TRBJ1-2; 10 nucleotides agree with TRBD1. The CDR3 loop spans 17 amino acids. Germline trimming cut 5 bases from V and 4 bases from J; bases unmatched to any gene: 13. The germline V gene has CDR1 LNHDA and CDR2 SQIVND (reference sequence). This chain's CDR3 is CASSFEDRGFLSYGYTF. The CDR3 bases that were read are TGTGCCAGTAGTTTCGAGGACAGGGGGTTTCTCAGCTATGGC.

For this clone: From the germline J gene comes the end of the CDR3, since the read stops 3 residues before it. The chain carries TRBV13 and TRBJ1-1, with unresolved D. Germline CDR1 PRHDT, CDR2 FYEKMQ (reference sequence). The CDR3 totals 12 residues. Trimming removed 5 bases at V and 3 bases at J, with 7 bases between. CDR3 region: CASSAGDTEAFF. The part of the CDR3 DNA that was read is TGTGCCAGCAGCGCAGGTGACACTGAA.

Concerning this clone itself: The read comes to an end 3 residues before the CDR3 does, leaving the germline J gene to fill in the end. The chain couples TRBV19 to TRBJ2-7; a possible D gene is TRBD1 (6 bases). The CDR3 contains 13 residues. Trimming removed 2 bases at V and 4 bases at J, with 9 bases between. Germline V CDR1 and CDR2: LNHDA, SQIVND (reference sequence). The DNA read from the CDR3 is TGTGCCAGTAGTATAATACAGGGTTACGAG. Translation gives CASSIIQGYE. The whole CDR3 protein is CASSIIQGYEQYF.

As to this clone: Germline is not matched at one junction end, which may reflect a read error. The identical CDR3 is also encoded by other nucleotide sequences in the sample. CDR3 residues: CASCKDFSSSSGNTIYF. The DNA read from the CDR3 is TGCGCCAGCTGTAAGGACTTTTCATCTTCTTCTGGAAACACG. The chain joins TRBV5-1 to TRBJ1-3; D uncertain. The read halts 3 residues ahead of the CDR3 end, with the missing end drawn from the germline J gene. CDR3 size: 17 residues. Germline V gene lookup returns CDR1 SGHRS and CDR2 YFSETQ.

On this clone itself: Read coverage stops 3 residues before the CDR3 terminus; the germline J gene supplies the remainder. The V and J genes are TRBV5-1 and TRBJ2-3; 9 bases fit TRBD2. CDR1 and CDR2 (germline): SGHRS, YFSETQ. The CDR3 is 16 amino acids. CDR3 bases read: TGCGCCAGCAGCTTGGGGTCTAGCGGGATAAAAGAGACG. The encoded protein is CASSLGSSGIKET. The full CDR3 is CASSLGSSGIKETQYF.

With respect to this clone: The CDR3 goes on 3 residues after the read ends, and that part is filled in from the germline J gene. This sequence joins TRBV12-3 or TRBV12-4 and TRBJ1-2; TRBD1 matches 9 bases. V shed 5 bases, J shed 2 bases, and the junction held 3 bases outside the gene matches. The CDR3 is 14 amino acids. The part of the CDR3 DNA that was read is TGTGCCAGCAGTGGGACAGGGTCGAACTATGGC. It specifies CASSGTGSNYG. The whole CDR3 protein is CASSGTGSNYGYTF.

In the case of this clone: With the read ending 3 residues before the CDR3 end, the germline J gene is used to fill in that end. V and J are TRBV7-3 and TRBJ1-2; a possible D gene is TRBD1 (5 bases). The CDR3 runs 15 residues. CDR1 and CDR2 (germline): SGHTA, FQGTGA. The part of the CDR3 DNA that was read is TGTGCCAGCAGCTTATTTGGGACTACCACAGATACC. Its translation: CASSLFGTTTDT. Given in full, the CDR3 is CASSLFGTTTDTYTF. The full variable domain, completed using reference TRBV7-3 and TRBJ1-2, is GAGVSQTPSNKVTEKGKYVELRCDPISGHTALYWYRQSLGQGPEFLIYFQGTGAADDSGLPNDRFFAVRPEGSVSTLKIQRTERGDSAVYLCASSLFGTTTDTYTFGSGTRLTVV.

Note on this clone: With the read ending 3 residues before the CDR3 end, the germline J gene is used to fill in that end. The genes are TRBV23-1 and TRBJ1-2, with a tentative D call TRBD1 (6 bases). TRBV23-1 is reported as an ORF; its role is uncertain. The CDR3 spans 21 residues. The CDR3 is CASSQFFHRRIRTAVTDTYTF. CDR3 DNA, as far as it was read: TGCGCCAGCAGTCAATTCTTTCATAGGCGAATTCGGACAGCCGTCACAGATACC.

Here the CDR3 reads CAISESRDQPQHF. The part of the CDR3 DNA that was read is TGTGCCATCAGTGAGTCGAGGGATCAGCCC. This sequence joins TRBV10-3 and TRBJ1-5; D remains unclear. The CDR3 extends 3 residues past the end of the read, so its final part is completed from the germline J gene. Trimming took 0 bases from V and 5 from J, leaving 5 bases between them. The CDR3 totals 13 residues. CDR1 is ENHRY and CDR2 is SYGVKD in the germline V gene.

Of note for this clone: Sequencing ends 3 residues short of the CDR3 end; the germline J gene provides the rest. J is TRBJ2-5 and V is TRBV20-1; 9 nucleotides agree with TRBD2. Germline CDR1 DFQATT, CDR2 SNEGSKA (reference sequence). The V and J ends lost 0 bases and 5 bases, in that order; junction bases with no gene match: 16. This CDR3 comprises 18 residues. CDR3 DNA, as far as it was read: TGCAGTGCTAGAGACCTTAGGCTGGCTAGCGGGATGGTGGAGACC. Protein: CSARDLRLASGMVET. The whole CDR3 sequence is CSARDLRLASGMVETQYF.

As regards this clone: At one boundary the junction diverges from the germline segment, which might be a read error. The observed sequence ends 3 residues before the CDR3 terminus, with the missing tail filled in from the germline J gene. The rearrangement joins TRBV4-2 to TRBJ2-7; D not certain. This CDR3 has 15 amino acids. Germline V gene sequence: CDR1 LGHNA, CDR2 YNFKEQ. The CDR3 here is CASSQSWFTSYEQYF. Incomplete CDR3 DNA: TGCGCCAGCAGCCAAAGCTGGTTTACTTCCTACGAG.

For this clone: The sequenced fragment ends 3 residues before the CDR3 boundary, so the rest is inferred from the germline J gene. Other DNA sequences in the same sample also yield this CDR3. The chain uses TRBV29-1 and TRBJ2-2, with TRBD2 matching 8 bases. The CDR3 is 18 residues long. V gave up 0 bases and J gave up 4 bases; unmatched junction bases: 13. The germline gives CDR1 SQVTM, CDR2 ANQGSEA. CDR3 amino acids: CSVEDVTSGGLSTGELFF. Partial CDR3 DNA: TGCAGCGTTGAAGACGTTACCAGCGGGGGCCTTTCCACCGGGGAG.

A remark on this clone: Germline and junction disagree at one end, which may indicate a read error. Read coverage stops 3 residues before the CDR3 terminus; the germline J gene supplies the remainder. This chain links TRBV20-1 with TRBJ2-3, with TRBD1 matching 10 bases. Germline-derived CDR1 and CDR2 are DFQATT and SNEGSKA (reference sequence). This CDR3 has 13 amino acids. This CDR3 reads CSARATGGQTQYF. The CDR3 DNA, read in part, is TGCAGTGCCAGAGCGACAGGGGGCCAGACG.

As for this clone: The CDR3 end lies 3 residues beyond the end of the read and is filled in from the germline J gene. The chain combines TRBV6-1 with TRBJ1-2, with D uncertain. The V gene's germline CDR1 is MNHNS and CDR2 SASEGT. This CDR3 is built from 15 residues. The part of the CDR3 DNA that was read is TGTGCCAGCAGTGTTGGCGGCGGGAGGGCGGATACC. This translates into CASSVGGGRADT. The entire CDR3 protein is CASSVGGGRADTYTF.

About this clone: The read ends 3 residues shy of where the CDR3 ends; the end is completed using the germline J gene. The chain joins TRBV29-1 to TRBJ2-7; D not certain. Trimming shortened V by 0 bases and J by 1 base, and 7 bases separated the two germline ends. The CDR3 consists of 13 residues. Germline CDR1 reads SQVTM; CDR2 reads ANQGSEA. The CDR3 sequence: CSVEDHRSYEQYF. The DNA read from the CDR3 is TGCAGCGTTGAAGATCACCGGTCCTACGAG.

Judged by frequency, this clone is medium-sized. The CDR3 extends 3 residues past the end of the read, so its final part is completed from the germline J gene. This chain links TRBV7-2 with TRBJ2-2; D gene ambiguous. Trimming took 4 bases from V and 3 from J, leaving 3 bases between them. This CDR3 has 12 amino acids. Germline V gene sequence: CDR1 SGHTA, CDR2 FQGNSA. The sequenced part of the CDR3 DNA is TGTGCCAGCAGCTCTTACACCGGGGAG. Amino acids: CASSSYTGE. The complete CDR3 sequence is CASSSYTGELFF.

About this clone: The read halts 3 residues ahead of the CDR3 end, with the missing end drawn from the germline J gene. The chain is built from TRBV7-8 and TRBJ2-5; perhaps TRBD2 as D (7 bases). CDR1 and CDR2 (germline): SGHVS, FQNEAQ. CDR3 size: 15 residues. V was cut by 5 bases and J by 4 bases, with 17 bases left in between. The covered CDR3 bases are TGTGCCAGCAGCACCCGTGCGGGGGCAAGAGAGACC. It codes for CASSTRAGARET. Given in full, the CDR3 is CASSTRAGARETQYF.

Regarding this clone: The read comes to an end 3 residues before the CDR3 does, leaving the germline J gene to fill in the end. V and J are TRBV20-1 and TRBJ2-1; D possibly corresponds to TRBD1 (6 bases). Trimming removed 5 bases at V and 8 bases at J, with 13 bases between. The CDR3 totals 12 residues. CDR1 and CDR2 from the germline V gene are DFQATT and SNEGSKA (reference sequence). The part of the CDR3 DNA that was read is TGCAGTGCTGGTAAACAGGGCCATGAG. It specifies CSAGKQGHE. The full CDR3 is CSAGKQGHEQFF.

On this clone: The CDR3 end is not reached by the read, which stops 3 residues before it; the germline J gene fills it in. V usage is TRBV10-3 and J usage is TRBJ1-6; D is undetermined. Germline CDR1 ENHRY, CDR2 SYGVKD. V lost 3 bases and J lost 7, with 10 bases in between. The CDR3 loop spans 14 amino acids. The CDR3 spells CAISDKGFNSPLHF. CDR3 DNA (partial): TGTGCCATCAGTGATAAAGGGTTCAATTCACCC.

Partial CDR3 DNA: TGCGCCAGCAGCCAAAACGACTGGACAGGAGAAAAG. Translating gives CASSQNDWTGEK. From start to end, the CDR3 is CASSQNDWTGEKLFF. The chain couples TRBV5-1 to TRBJ2-2; 7 positions agree with TRBD1. The CDR3 goes on 3 residues after the read ends, and that part is filled in from the germline J gene. CDR1 SGHRS and CDR2 YFSETQ come from the germline V gene. The CDR3 is made up of 15 amino acids.

Worth noting for this clone: The CDR3 extends 3 residues past the end of the read, so its final part is completed from the germline J gene. The chain carries TRBV6-2 or TRBV6-3 and TRBJ2-7; D call uncertain. Trimming took off 1 base at V and 3 bases at J, with 10 bases between the two ends. Germline V gene sequence: CDR1 MNHEY, CDR2 SVGEGT. This CDR3 contains 14 residues. Incomplete CDR3 DNA: TGTGCCAGCAGTTACTATGGGCAGAACTACGAG. Residues: CASSYYGQNYE. The whole CDR3 protein is CASSYYGQNYEQYF.